The T cell receptor beta chain under discussion was sequenced for a study of T cell responses to AZD1222 COVID-19 vaccine. Sequenced by immunoSEQ multiplex PCR; TCRdb stores in-frame clones only, minus some. The sample shows under 150,000 clones, around 90% of them seen only once. CDR1 and CDR2 (germline): MGHRA, YSYEKL. This CDR3 spans 15 amino acids. Trimming stripped 1 base from V and 4 bases from J, with 14 bases between. This specimen consisted of peripheral blood, obtained on day 0 of MenACWY control vaccination. The V gene is TRBV4-1, the J gene TRBJ2-7; D is possibly TRBD1 or TRBD2 (5 bases each). This TCR derives from an adult in good health. The CDR3 protein is CASSQVGTRVYEQYF. The CDR3 DNA follows: TGCGCCAGCAGCCAAGTAGGGACGCGAGTTTACGAGCAGTACTTC.